One sample yielded the 30 T cell receptor beta chains listed below, sequenced in a study of CD8 T cells in Susac syndrome (dated by TCRdb to about 2019). Library method: the immunoSEQ multiplex PCR assay. RNA was extracted using the RNeasy kit, and roughly 0.45 to 1 microgram was reverse transcribed with random hexamers. TCRdb redid the processing of the public reads, applying fastp at Q25 and MiXCR, and retained in-frame beta chains. CDR3 protein sequences are deduplicated, and each keeps its most common genes and DNA. This sample has some 190,000 distinct CDR3 sequences in its table, and about 94% of those were observed once. The ten largest make up about 0.1% of the sample. Sequencing was carried out using CD4+ T cells from PBMCs. Source of these receptors: a human donor in good health.

The rearrangement uses TRBV7-9 and TRBJ2-5, with TRBD1 as a possible D gene (5 bases). This CDR3 spans 13 amino acids. CDR1 is SEHNR, CDR2 FQNEAQ, per germline (reference sequence). V was pared by 5 bases and J by 7 bases, with 14 bases between. CDR3 sequence (DNA): TGTGCCAGCAGCCGACAGCTTGGAGCGACCCAGTACTTC. This codes for CASSRQLGATQYF.

V usage is TRBV20-1 and J usage is TRBJ2-5; 13 bases are a match to TRBD2. The CDR3 covers 16 residues. With V trimmed by 6 bases and J by 2 bases, 9 bases remained unmatched. Germline CDR1 reads DFQATT; CDR2 reads SNEGSKA (reference sequence). CDR3 in amino acids: CSAETGLAGEQETQYF. The CDR3, as DNA: TGCAGTGCGGAAACAGGACTAGCGGGAGAGCAAGAGACCCAGTACTTC.

The chain is built from TRBV28 and TRBJ1-1; D is unresolved. Germline loops: CDR1 MDHEN, CDR2 SYDVKM. This CDR3 has 15 amino acids. V was shortened by 4 bases and J by 0 bases, with 12 bases between the two germline ends. CDR3 residues: CASSSGGRLNTEAFF. For the CDR3, the DNA is TGTGCCAGCAGTTCCGGAGGAAGATTGAACACTGAAGCTTTCTTT.

Here the CDR3 DNA reads TGTGCCAGCAGCTCCTTGTGGGGCGAGCAGTACTTC. Protein sequence: CASSSLWGEQYF. The chain carries TRBV7-9 and TRBJ2-7; D is uncertain. Trimming removed 4 bases from V and 6 bases from J, with 10 bases in between. CDR3 length equals 12 residues. In germline, CDR1 is SEHNR, CDR2 FQNEAQ (reference sequence).

The V call is TRBV7-9, the J call TRBJ2-6; D is perhaps TRBD2 (5 bases). V lost 3 bases and J lost 0, with 6 bases in between. This CDR3 has 15 residues. The germline V gene encodes CDR1 SEHNR and CDR2 FQNEAQ (reference sequence). CDR3 residues: CASSFGGSGANVLTF. CDR3 in DNA: TGTGCCAGCAGCTTCGGAGGCTCTGGGGCCAACGTCCTGACTTTC.

CDR3 in DNA: TGTGCCAGCAGTTTATCAACAGGGGCGGGTAACGAGCAGTACTTC. Its translation: CASSLSTGAGNEQYF. V is TRBV12-3 or TRBV12-4 and J is TRBJ2-7; 7 nucleotides line up with TRBD1. This CDR3 has 15 amino acids. The J segment lost 5 bases and the V segment lost 2 bases, leaving 9 bases of the junction unmatched.

This clonotype appeared once. This rearrangement joins TRBV7-3 to TRBJ2-5; a weak D match, TRBD2 (6 bases). Per germline, CDR1 SGHTA and CDR2 FQGTGA. The V gene lost 1 base and the J gene lost 2 bases, with 11 bases spanning the gap. This CDR3 region has 15 residues. This CDR3 reads CASSLRAGRQETQYF. The CDR3 nucleotides read TGTGCCAGCAGCTTAAGGGCGGGACGTCAAGAGACCCAGTACTTC.

The chain recombines TRBV9 with TRBJ1-2, with D hard to call. Trimming cost V 0 bases and J 0 bases, with 9 bases left between them. In germline, CDR1 is SGDLS, CDR2 YYNGEE. The CDR3 is 15 amino acids. CDR3 nucleotide sequence: TGTGCCAGCAGCGTAGGCGGTGGTGCTAACTATGGCTACACCTTC. Translation gives CASSVGGGANYGYTF.

The V call is TRBV5-4, the J call TRBJ1-1, with 9 bases fitting TRBD1. V trimming: 4 bases; J trimming: 1 base; junction bases outside the gene matches: 5. The CDR3 totals 15 residues. Looked up from germline, CDR1 is SGHNT and CDR2 is YYREEE (reference sequence). The CDR3 nucleotides are TGTGCCAGCAGCGCCGTACAGGGGGCGAACACTGAAGCTTTCTTT. This translates into CASSAVQGANTEAFF.

The chain couples TRBV4-1 to TRBJ2-5, with D unclear. The CDR3 is 13 residues long. V lost 4 bases and J 5 bases, leaving 11 bases between the germline ends. Germline V gene data show CDR1 as MGHRA and CDR2 as YSYEKL. The CDR3 DNA sequence: TGCGCCAGCAGCCCGGGTGTTATCGAGACCCAGTACTTC. Its translation is CASSPGVIETQYF.

The genes are TRBV28 and TRBJ2-7; tentative D call: TRBD2 (6 bases). Trimming shortened V by 6 bases and J by 5 bases, and 14 bases separated the two germline ends. The germline CDR1 and CDR2 sequences are MDHEN and SYDVKM. The CDR3 covers 13 residues. The CDR3 is CASSNPRGDEQYF. CDR3 nucleotides: TGTGCCAGCAGCAATCCGCGGGGAGACGAGCAGTACTTC. The complete variable domain, with remaining parts taken from reference TRBV28 and TRBJ2-7, reads DVKVTQSSRYLVKRTGEKVFLECVQDMDHENMFWYRQDPGLGLRLIYFSYDVKMKEKGDIPEGYSVSREKKERFSLILESASTNQTSMYLCASSNPRGDEQYFGPGTRLTVT.

J is TRBJ2-1 and V is TRBV20-1; the D gene is possibly TRBD1 (5 bases). The germline V gene encodes CDR1 DFQATT and CDR2 SNEGSKA (reference sequence). The CDR3 is made up of 14 amino acids. V was shortened by 6 bases and J by 6 bases, with 18 bases between the two germline ends. The CDR3 bases are TGCAGTGCGTCAGACAGACCCTTGCGCAATGAGCAGTTCTTC. Translation: CSASDRPLRNEQFF.

The chain recombines TRBV29-1 with TRBJ2-7, with TRBD2 matching over 11 bases. CDR1 and CDR2 from the germline V gene are SQVTM and ANQGSEA. V gave up 5 bases and J gave up 0 bases; unmatched junction bases: 6. The CDR3 runs 15 residues. The CDR3 here is CSVPGTSGSSYEQYF. DNA for the CDR3: TGCAGCGTTCCCGGGACTAGCGGTAGCTCCTACGAGCAGTACTTC.

The V and J genes are TRBV7-2 and TRBJ2-5; maybe TRBD2 (5 bases). This CDR3 has 14 residues. Germline assignment: CDR1 SGHTA and CDR2 FQGNSA. Trimming stripped 1 base from V and 7 bases from J, with 13 bases between. Written as DNA, the CDR3 is TGTGCCAGCAGCTTAGACGTCGGAGGAGGGACCCAGTACTTC. Its translation: CASSLDVGGGTQYF. Based on the CDR3 plus reference TRBV7-2 and TRBJ2-5, the full variable domain is GAGVSQSPSNKVTEKGKDVELRCDPISGHTALYWYRQSLGQGLEFLIYFQGNSAPDKSGLPSDRFSAERTGGSVSTLTIQRTQQEDSAVYLCASSLDVGGGTQYFGPGTRLLVL.

The CDR3 region has the DNA TGTGCCAGCAGCCCAACTGAACGGAGAGCTTTCTTT. Its translation: CASSPTERRAFF. V usage is TRBV28 and J usage is TRBJ1-1; D call uncertain. Germline CDR1 reads MDHEN; CDR2 reads SYDVKM. The V end was cut by 6 bases, the J end by 10 bases, with 15 bases between. CDR3 length: 12 amino acids. Full variable domain (rest looked up from reference TRBV28 and TRBJ1-1): DVKVTQSSRYLVKRTGEKVFLECVQDMDHENMFWYRQDPGLGLRLIYFSYDVKMKEKGDIPEGYSVSREKKERFSLILESASTNQTSMYLCASSPTERRAFFGQGTRLTVV.

This chain joins TRBV13 and TRBJ2-7, with TRBD2 identical over 10 bases. Per the germline V gene, CDR1 is PRHDT and CDR2 is FYEKMQ (reference sequence). CDR3 size: 15 residues. V was clipped by 4 bases and J by 6 bases; unmatched bases: 9. CDR3 DNA sequence: TGTGCCAGCAGCTCACCTCTAGCGGGAGTTCCCGAGCAGTACTTC. Its protein is CASSSPLAGVPEQYF.

This clonotype has just one count. This chain links TRBV3-1 with TRBJ2-3; a possible D gene is TRBD2 (5 bases). The CDR3 sequence is 14 residues long. The V end was cut by 1 base, the J end by 2 bases, with 7 bases between. Looked up from germline, CDR1 is LGHDT and CDR2 is YNNKEL (reference sequence). In DNA form, the CDR3 reads TGTGCCAGCAGCCAAGGGGAGATCACAGATACGCAGTATTTT. It encodes CASSQGEITDTQYF.

This CDR3 is CASTTRPGELFF. CDR3 nucleotides: TGTGCCAGCACCACGAGGCCCGGGGAGCTGTTTTTT. This rearrangement joins TRBV12-3 or TRBV12-4 to TRBJ2-2; D remains ambiguous. This CDR3 spans 12 amino acids. The germline V and J ends were trimmed by 7 bases and 6 bases, with 9 bases remaining between them.

The V gene is TRBV12-3 or TRBV12-4, the J gene TRBJ2-5, with 9 bases fitting TRBD2. V dropped 4 bases and J dropped 5; count of bases not matched to a gene: 8. CDR3 size: 15 residues. The CDR3 protein is CASSSHRTSVETQYF. In DNA form, the CDR3 reads TGTGCCAGCAGTTCTCACCGGACTAGCGTTGAGACCCAGTACTTC.

The rearrangement links TRBV4-3 to TRBJ2-2, with D uncertain. The CDR3 sequence is 15 residues long. The germline V gene has CDR1 LGHNA and CDR2 YSLEER. Trimming stripped 3 bases from V and 4 bases from J, with 12 bases between. This CDR3 reads CASSHVGIRTGELFF. The CDR3 nucleotides read TGCGCCAGCAGCCACGTTGGAATACGCACCGGGGAGCTGTTTTTT.

This sequence joins TRBV27 and TRBJ2-2; no firm D call. Germline CDR1 MNHEY, CDR2 SMNVEV (reference sequence). The CDR3 is 14 amino acids. The V gene lost 6 bases and the J gene lost 7 bases, with 15 bases spanning the gap. CDR3 protein: CASSPPRVHGELFF. CDR3 DNA sequence: TGTGCCAGCAGCCCCCCTCGGGTTCACGGGGAGCTGTTTTTT.

V is TRBV12-3 or TRBV12-4 and J is TRBJ2-4; 8 bases are a match to TRBD1. CDR3 size: 14 residues. V gave up 1 base and J gave up 8 bases; unmatched junction bases: 4. CDR3 sequence: CASSLDRGYHIQYF. CDR3 DNA sequence: TGTGCCAGCAGTTTAGACAGGGGGTATCACATTCAGTACTTC.

The CDR3 bases are TGTGCCAGCAGCCCCAGGACAGGGGGGAATGAGCAGTTCTTC. Its translation is CASSPRTGGNEQFF. The chain carries TRBV7-6 and TRBJ2-1, with 10 positions matching TRBD1. J was trimmed by 7 bases and V by 5 bases; bases with no gene match: 5. Looked up from germline, CDR1 is SGHVS and CDR2 is FNYEAQ. This CDR3 contains 14 residues.

This clonotype has a single count. The chain employs TRBV20-1 and TRBJ1-2, with 9 bases identical to TRBD1. The V gene's germline CDR1 is DFQATT and CDR2 SNEGSKA (reference sequence). J lost 4 bases, V lost 5 bases, and 2 bases had no gene match. CDR3 length equals 12 residues. This CDR3 reads CSAPTGGYGYTF. CDR3 in DNA: TGCAGTGCTCCGACAGGGGGCTATGGCTACACCTTC.

The V and J genes are TRBV6-5 and TRBJ2-7, with 14 nucleotides matching TRBD2. The CDR3 spans 17 residues. CDR1 and CDR2 from the germline V gene are MNHEY and SVGAGI. The junction had 5 bases not matched to a gene; V was cut back by 2 bases and J by 2 bases. The CDR3 region is CASSYGTSGSLTYEQYF. The CDR3, as DNA: TGTGCCAGCAGTTACGGGACTAGCGGGAGTCTAACCTACGAGCAGTACTTC.

The chain employs TRBV24-1 and TRBJ2-3; 7 bases align to TRBD2. Germline CDR1 is KGHDR and CDR2 is SFDVKD. With V trimmed by 10 bases and J by 2 bases, 5 bases remained unmatched. This CDR3 spans 13 amino acids. The CDR3 DNA is TGTGCCACTGCAGCGGGATCCACAGATACGCAGTATTTT. Protein product: CATAAGSTDTQYF.

The gene calls are TRBV9 and TRBJ2-7; perhaps TRBD1 as D (6 bases). This CDR3 is built from 15 residues. Germline V gene lookup returns CDR1 SGDLS and CDR2 YYNGEE. The ends were cut back, 1 base at V and 5 bases at J, with 16 bases in the middle. The CDR3 nucleotides read TGTGCCAGCAGCGTAACAGGGTCAATGTTGAACGAGCAGTACTTC. Translation gives CASSVTGSMLNEQYF.

The rearrangement links TRBV11-3 to TRBJ2-5, with 13 nucleotides matching TRBD2. Germline loops: CDR1 SGHNT, CDR2 YENEEA. Losses at the gene ends were 5 bases for V and 5 bases for J; bases not matched to a gene: 5. The CDR3 totals 15 residues. In DNA, the CDR3 is TGTGCCAGCAGCGACGGGACTAGCGGGGAGGAGACCCAGTACTTC. It yields the protein CASSDGTSGEETQYF.

The J gene is TRBJ2-5, the V gene TRBV19, with 14 bases fitting TRBD2. The CDR3 has 14 amino acids. The V gene's germline CDR1 is LNHDA and CDR2 SQIVND (reference sequence). J was trimmed by 2 bases and V by 9 bases; bases with no gene match: 2. For the CDR3, the DNA is TGTGCCAGCGGGACTAGCGGGAGACAAGAGACCCAGTACTTC. Translation gives CASGTSGRQETQYF. The whole variable domain, filled in from reference TRBV19 and TRBJ2-5, reads DGGITQSPKYLFRKEGQNVTLSCEQNLNHDAMYWYRQDPGQGLRLIYYSQIVNDFQKGDIAEGYSVSREKKESFPLTVTSAQKNPTAFYLCASGTSGRQETQYFGPGTRLLVL.

In its sample, this clonotype was seen once. The chain has TRBV20-1 and TRBJ2-5, with D unclear. This CDR3 region has 12 residues. Germline V gene lookup returns CDR1 DFQATT and CDR2 SNEGSKA (reference sequence). Trimming shortened V by 1 base and J by 5 bases, and 8 bases separated the two germline ends. CDR3 bases: TGCAGTGCTAGAGGTCCCGCTGAGACCCAGTACTTC. It is translated as CSARGPAETQYF.